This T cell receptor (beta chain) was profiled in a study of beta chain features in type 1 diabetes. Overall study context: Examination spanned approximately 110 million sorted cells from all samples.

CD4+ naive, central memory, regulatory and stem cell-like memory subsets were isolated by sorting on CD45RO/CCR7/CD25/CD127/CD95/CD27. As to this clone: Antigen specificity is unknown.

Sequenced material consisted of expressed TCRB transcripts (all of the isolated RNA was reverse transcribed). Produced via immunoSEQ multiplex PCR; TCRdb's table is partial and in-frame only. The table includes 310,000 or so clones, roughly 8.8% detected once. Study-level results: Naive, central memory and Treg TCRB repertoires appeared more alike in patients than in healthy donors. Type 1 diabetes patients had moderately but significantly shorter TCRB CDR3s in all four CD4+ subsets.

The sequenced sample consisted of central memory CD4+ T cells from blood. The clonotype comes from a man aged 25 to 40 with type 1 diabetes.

This chain's CDR3 is CASSYSGATTNEKLFF. As DNA, the CDR3 is TGCGCCAGCAGCTATTCAGGGGCTACAACTAATGAAAAACTGTTTTTT. V is TRBV5-1 and J is TRBJ1-4; D is possibly TRBD1 (6 bases). The V end lost 3 bases, the J end lost 0 bases, and 12 bases lay between the germline ends. The CDR3 covers 16 residues. Germline V lookup: CDR1 SGHRS, CDR2 YFSETQ. Looking up the rest from reference TRBV5-1 and TRBJ1-4 gives the full variable domain: KAGVTQTPRYLIKTRGQQVTLSCSPISGHRSVSWYQQTPGQGLQFLFEYFSETQRNKGNFPGRFSGRQFSNSRSEMNVSTLELGDSALYLCASSYSGATTNEKLFFGSGTQLSVL.